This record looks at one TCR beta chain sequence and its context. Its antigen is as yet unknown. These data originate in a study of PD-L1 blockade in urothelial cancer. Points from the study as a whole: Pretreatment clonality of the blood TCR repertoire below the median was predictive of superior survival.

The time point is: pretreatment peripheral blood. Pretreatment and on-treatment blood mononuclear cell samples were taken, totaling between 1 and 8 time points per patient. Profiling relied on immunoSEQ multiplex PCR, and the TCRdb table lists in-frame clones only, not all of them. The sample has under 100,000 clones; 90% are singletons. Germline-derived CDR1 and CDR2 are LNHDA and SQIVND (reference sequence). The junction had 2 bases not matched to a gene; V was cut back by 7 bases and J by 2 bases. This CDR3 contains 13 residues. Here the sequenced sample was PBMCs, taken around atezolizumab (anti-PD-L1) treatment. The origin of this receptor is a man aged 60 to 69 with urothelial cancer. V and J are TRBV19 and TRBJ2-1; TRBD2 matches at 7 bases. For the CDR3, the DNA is TGTGCCAGTACTCGGGGGGCCTACAATGAGCAGTTCTTC. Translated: CASTRGAYNEQFF.